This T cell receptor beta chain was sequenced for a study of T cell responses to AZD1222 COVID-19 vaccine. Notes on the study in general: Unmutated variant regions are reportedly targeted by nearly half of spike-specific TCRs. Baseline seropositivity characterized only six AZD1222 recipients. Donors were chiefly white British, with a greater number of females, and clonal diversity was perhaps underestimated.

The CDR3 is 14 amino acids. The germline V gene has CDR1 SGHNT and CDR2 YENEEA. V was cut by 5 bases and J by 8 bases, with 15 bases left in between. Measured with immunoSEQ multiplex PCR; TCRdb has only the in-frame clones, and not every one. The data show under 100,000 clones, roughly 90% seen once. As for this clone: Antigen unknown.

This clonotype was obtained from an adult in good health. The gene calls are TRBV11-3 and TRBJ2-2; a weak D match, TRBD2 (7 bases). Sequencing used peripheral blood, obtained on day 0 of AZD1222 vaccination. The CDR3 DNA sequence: TGTGCCAGCAGCAAAGGGGGGGCGAGAGGGGAGCTGTTTTTT. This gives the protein CASSKGGARGELFF. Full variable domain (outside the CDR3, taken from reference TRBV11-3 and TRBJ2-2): EAGVVQSPRYKIIEKKQPVAFWCNPISGHNTLYWYLQNLGQGPELLIRYENEEAVDDSQLPKDRFSAERLKGVDSTLKIQPAELGDSAVYLCASSKGGARGELFFGEGSRLTVL.